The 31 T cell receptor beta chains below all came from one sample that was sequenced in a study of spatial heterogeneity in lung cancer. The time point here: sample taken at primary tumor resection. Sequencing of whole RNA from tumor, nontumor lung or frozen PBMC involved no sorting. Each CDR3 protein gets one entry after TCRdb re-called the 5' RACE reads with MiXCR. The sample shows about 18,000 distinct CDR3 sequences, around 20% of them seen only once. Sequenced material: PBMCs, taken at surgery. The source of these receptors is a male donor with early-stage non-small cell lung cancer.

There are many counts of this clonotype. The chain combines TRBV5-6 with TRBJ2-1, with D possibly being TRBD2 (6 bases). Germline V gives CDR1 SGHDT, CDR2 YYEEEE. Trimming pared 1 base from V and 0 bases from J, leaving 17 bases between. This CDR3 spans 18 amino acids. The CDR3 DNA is TGTGCCAGCAGCTTGTATGTAGCCCCCGGGAGCTCCTACAATGAGCAGTTCTTC. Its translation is CASSLYVAPGSSYNEQFF.

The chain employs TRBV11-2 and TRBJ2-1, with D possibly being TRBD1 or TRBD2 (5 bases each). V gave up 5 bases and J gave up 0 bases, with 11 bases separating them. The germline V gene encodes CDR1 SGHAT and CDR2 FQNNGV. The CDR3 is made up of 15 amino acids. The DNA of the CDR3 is TGTGCCAGCAGCCCCGGGGACCACTCCTACAATGAGCAGTTCTTC. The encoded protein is CASSPGDHSYNEQFF.

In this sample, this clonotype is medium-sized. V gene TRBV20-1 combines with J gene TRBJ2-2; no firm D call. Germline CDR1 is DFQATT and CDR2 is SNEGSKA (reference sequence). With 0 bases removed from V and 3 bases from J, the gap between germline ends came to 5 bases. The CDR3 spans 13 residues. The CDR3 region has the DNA TGCAGTGCTAGAGACCTACACACCGGGGAGCTGTTTTTT. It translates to CSARDLHTGELFF.

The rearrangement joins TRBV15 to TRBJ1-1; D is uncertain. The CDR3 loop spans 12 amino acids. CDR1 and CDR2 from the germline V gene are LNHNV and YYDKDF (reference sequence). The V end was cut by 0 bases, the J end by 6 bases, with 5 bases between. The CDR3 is CATSRDGAEAFF. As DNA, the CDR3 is TGTGCCACCAGCAGAGATGGGGCTGAAGCTTTCTTT. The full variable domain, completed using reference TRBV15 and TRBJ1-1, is DAMVIQNPRYQVTQFGKPVTLSCSQTLNHNVMYWYQQKSSQAPKLLFHYYDKDFNNEADTPDNFQSRRPNTSFCFLDIRSPGLGDTAMYLCATSRDGAEAFFGQGTRLTVV.

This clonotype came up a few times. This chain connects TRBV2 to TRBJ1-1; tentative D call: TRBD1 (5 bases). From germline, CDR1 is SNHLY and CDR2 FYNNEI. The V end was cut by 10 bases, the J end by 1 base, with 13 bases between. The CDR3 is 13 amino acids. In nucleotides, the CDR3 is TGTGCCATCTGGAGGGGCGGGAACACTGAAGCTTTCTTT. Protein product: CAIWRGGNTEAFF.

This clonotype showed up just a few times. The CDR3 sequence is CASSKNARQPQHF. CDR3 in DNA: TGTGCCAGCAGCAAAAACGCAAGGCAGCCCCAGCATTTT. J is TRBJ1-5 and V is TRBV21-1. TRBV21-1 is termed a pseudogene. CDR3 size: 13 residues.

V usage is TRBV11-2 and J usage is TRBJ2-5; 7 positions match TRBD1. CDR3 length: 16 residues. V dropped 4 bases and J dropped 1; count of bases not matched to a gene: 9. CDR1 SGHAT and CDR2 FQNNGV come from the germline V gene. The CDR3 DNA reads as TGTGCCAGCAGCTCAGTTGGGACAGCAACCCAAGAGACCCAGTACTTC. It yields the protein CASSSVGTATQETQYF.

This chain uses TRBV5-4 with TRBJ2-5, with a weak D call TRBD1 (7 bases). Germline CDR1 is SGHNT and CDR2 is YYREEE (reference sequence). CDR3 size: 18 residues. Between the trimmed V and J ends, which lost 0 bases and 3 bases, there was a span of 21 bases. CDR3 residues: CASSLAGQLISGEETQYF. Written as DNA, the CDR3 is TGTGCCAGCAGCTTGGCGGGACAGTTAATCTCGGGAGAAGAGACCCAGTACTTC.

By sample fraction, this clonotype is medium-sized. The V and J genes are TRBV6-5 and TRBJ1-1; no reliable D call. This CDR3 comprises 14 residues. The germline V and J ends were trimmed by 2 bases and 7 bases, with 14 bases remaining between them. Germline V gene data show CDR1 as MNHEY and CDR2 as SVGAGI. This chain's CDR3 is CASSYEAGPVEAFF. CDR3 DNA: TGTGCCAGCAGTTACGAAGCAGGACCTGTTGAAGCTTTCTTT.

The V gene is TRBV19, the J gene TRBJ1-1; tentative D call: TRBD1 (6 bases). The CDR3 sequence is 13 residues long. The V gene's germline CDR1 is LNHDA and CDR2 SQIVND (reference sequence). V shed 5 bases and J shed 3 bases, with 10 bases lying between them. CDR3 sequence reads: CASSVKGDTEAFF. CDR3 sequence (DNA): TGTGCCAGTAGTGTGAAGGGGGACACTGAAGCTTTCTTT.

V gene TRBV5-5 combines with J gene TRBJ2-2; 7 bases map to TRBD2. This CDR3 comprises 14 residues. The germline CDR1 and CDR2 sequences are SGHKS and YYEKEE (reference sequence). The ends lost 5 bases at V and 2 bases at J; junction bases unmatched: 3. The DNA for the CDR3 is TGTGCCAGCAGGCGGGACTACAACACCGGGGAGCTGTTTTTT. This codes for CASRRDYNTGELFF.

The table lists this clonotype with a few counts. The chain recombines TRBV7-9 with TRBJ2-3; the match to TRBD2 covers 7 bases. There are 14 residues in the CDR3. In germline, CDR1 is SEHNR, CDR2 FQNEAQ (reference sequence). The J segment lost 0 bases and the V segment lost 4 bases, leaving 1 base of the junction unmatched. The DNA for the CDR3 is TGTGCCAGCAGCTGGGACTACAGCACAGATACGCAGTATTTT. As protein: CASSWDYSTDTQYF.

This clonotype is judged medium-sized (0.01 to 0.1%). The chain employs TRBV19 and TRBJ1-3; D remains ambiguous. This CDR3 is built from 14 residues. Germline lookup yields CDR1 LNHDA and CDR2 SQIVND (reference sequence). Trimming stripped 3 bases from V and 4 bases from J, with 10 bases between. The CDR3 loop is CASSIPGSGNTIYF. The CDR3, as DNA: TGTGCCAGTAGTATCCCGGGGAGCGGAAACACCATATATTTT.

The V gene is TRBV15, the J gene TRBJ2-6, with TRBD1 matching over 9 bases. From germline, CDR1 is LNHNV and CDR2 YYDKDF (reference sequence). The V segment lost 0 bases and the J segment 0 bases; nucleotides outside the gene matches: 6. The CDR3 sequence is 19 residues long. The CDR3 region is CATSRDKGQGVSGANVLTF. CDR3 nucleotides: TGTGCCACCAGCAGAGATAAGGGACAGGGTGTCTCTGGGGCCAACGTCCTGACTTTC.

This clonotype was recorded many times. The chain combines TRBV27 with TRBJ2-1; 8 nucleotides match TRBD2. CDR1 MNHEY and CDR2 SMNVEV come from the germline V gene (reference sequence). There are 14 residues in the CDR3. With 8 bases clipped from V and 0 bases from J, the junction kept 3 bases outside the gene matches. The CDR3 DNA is TGTGCCAGCTCGAGCGGGGGCTCCTACAATGAGCAGTTCTTC. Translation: CASSSGGSYNEQFF.

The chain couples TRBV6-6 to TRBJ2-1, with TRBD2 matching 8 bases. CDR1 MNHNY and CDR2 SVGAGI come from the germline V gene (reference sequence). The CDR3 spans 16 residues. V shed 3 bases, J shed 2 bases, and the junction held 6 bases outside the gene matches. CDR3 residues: CASSYDAGGPYNEQFF. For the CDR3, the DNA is TGTGCCAGCAGTTATGATGCGGGGGGCCCCTACAATGAGCAGTTCTTC.

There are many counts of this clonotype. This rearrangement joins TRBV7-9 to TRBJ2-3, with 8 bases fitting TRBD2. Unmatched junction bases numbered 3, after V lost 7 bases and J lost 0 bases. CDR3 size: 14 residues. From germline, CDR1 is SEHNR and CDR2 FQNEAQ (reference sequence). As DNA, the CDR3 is TGTGCCAGCAATACGGGGGGGAGCACAGATACGCAGTATTTT. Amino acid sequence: CASNTGGSTDTQYF.

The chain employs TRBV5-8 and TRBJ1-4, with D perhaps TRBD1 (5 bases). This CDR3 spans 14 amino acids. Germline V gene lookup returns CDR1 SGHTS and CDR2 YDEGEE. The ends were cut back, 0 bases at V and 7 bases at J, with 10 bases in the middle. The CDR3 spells CASSLDGAREKLFF. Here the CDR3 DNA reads TGTGCCAGCAGCTTGGACGGGGCGCGTGAAAAACTGTTTTTT. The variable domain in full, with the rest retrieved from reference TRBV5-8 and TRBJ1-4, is EAGVTQSPTHLIKTRGQQATLRCSPISGHTSVYWYQQALGLGLQFLLWYDEGEERNRGNFPPRFSGRQFPNYSSELNVNALELEDSALYLCASSLDGAREKLFFGSGTQLSVL.

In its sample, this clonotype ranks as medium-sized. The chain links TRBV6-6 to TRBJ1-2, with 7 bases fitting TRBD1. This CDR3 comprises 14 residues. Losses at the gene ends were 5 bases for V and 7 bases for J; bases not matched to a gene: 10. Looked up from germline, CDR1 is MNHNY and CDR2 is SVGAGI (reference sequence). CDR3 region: CASSNSDREGGYTF. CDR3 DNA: TGTGCCAGCAGTAATTCAGACAGGGAAGGTGGCTACACCTTC.

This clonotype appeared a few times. This chain's CDR3 is CASSPWTSGGENTGELFF. As DNA, the CDR3 is TGTGCCAGCAGCCCCTGGACTAGCGGGGGGGAGAACACCGGGGAGCTGTTTTTT. The J gene is TRBJ2-2, the V gene TRBV4-2; 15 positions agree with TRBD2. CDR3 length: 18 amino acids. Germline lookup yields CDR1 LGHNA and CDR2 YNFKEQ. The trim removed 4 bases at V and 1 base at J, leaving 4 bases unmatched.

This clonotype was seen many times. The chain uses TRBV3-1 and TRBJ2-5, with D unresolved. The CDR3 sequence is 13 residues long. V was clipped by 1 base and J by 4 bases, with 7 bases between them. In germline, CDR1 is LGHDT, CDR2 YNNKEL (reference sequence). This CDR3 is CASSQVSGETQYF. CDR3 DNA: TGTGCCAGCAGCCAAGTTTCCGGAGAGACCCAGTACTTC.

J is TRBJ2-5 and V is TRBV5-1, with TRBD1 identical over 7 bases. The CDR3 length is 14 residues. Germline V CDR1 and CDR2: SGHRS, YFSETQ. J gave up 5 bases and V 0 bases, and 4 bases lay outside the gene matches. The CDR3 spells CASSLETGLETQYF. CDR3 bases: TGCGCCAGCAGCTTGGAGACAGGGTTGGAGACCCAGTACTTC.

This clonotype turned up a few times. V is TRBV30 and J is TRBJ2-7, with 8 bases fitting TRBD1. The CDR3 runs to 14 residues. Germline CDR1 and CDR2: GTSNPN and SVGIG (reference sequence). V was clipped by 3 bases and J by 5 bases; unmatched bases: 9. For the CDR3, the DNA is TGTGCCTGGAGGGACTGGGACAGGTTCAACGAGCAGTACTTC. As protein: CAWRDWDRFNEQYF.

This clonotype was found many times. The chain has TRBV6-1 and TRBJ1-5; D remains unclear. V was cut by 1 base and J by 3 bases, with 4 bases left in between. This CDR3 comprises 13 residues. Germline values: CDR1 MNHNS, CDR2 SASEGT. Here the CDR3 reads CASSEEFNQPQHF. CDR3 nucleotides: TGTGCCAGCAGTGAAGAGTTCAATCAGCCCCAGCATTTT.

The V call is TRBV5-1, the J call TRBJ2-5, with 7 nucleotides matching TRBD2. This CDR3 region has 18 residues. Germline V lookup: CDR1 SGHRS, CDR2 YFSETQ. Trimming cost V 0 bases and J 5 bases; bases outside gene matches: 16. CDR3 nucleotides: TGCGCCAGCAGCTTGGGATATCTGGGACTACTTGCAGGGGAGACCCAGTACTTC. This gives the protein CASSLGYLGLLAGETQYF. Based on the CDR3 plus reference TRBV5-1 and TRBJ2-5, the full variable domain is KAGVTQTPRYLIKTRGQQVTLSCSPISGHRSVSWYQQTPGQGLQFLFEYFSETQRNKGNFPGRFSGRQFSNSRSEMNVSTLELGDSALYLCASSLGYLGLLAGETQYFGPGTRLLVL.

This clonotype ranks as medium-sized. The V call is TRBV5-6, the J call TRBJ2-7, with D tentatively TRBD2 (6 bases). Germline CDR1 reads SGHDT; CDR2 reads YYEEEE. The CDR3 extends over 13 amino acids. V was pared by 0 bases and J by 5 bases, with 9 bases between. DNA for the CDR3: TGTGCCAGCAGCTTGGTCTCGGGGGACGAGCAGTACTTC. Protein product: CASSLVSGDEQYF. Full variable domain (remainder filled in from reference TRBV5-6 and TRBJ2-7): DAGVTQSPTHLIKTRGQQVTLRCSPKSGHDTVSWYQQALGQGPQFIFQYYEEEERQRGNFPDRFSGHQFPNYSSELNVNALLLGDSALYLCASSLVSGDEQYFGPGTRLTVT.

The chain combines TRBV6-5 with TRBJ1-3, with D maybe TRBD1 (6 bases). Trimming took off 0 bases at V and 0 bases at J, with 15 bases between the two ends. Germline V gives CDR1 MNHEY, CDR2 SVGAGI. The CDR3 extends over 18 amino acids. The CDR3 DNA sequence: TGTGCCAGCAGTTACTCGAGATCTGGACAGCTCTCTGGAAACACCATATATTTT. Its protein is CASSYSRSGQLSGNTIYF.

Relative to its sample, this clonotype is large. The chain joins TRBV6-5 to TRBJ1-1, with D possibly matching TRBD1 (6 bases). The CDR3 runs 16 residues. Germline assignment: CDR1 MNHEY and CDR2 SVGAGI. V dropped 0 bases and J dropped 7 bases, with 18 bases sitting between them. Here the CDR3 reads CASSYSLLGALGEAFF. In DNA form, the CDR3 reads TGTGCCAGCAGTTACTCTCTGTTGGGGGCGCTGGGTGAAGCTTTCTTT.

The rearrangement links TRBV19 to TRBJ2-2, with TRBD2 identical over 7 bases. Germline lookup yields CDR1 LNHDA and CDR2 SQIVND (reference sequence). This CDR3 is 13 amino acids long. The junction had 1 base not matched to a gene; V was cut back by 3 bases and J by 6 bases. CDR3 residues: CASSISGAGELFF. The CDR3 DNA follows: TGTGCCAGTAGTATCAGCGGGGCCGGGGAGCTGTTTTTT. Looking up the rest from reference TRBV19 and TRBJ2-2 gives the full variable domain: DGGITQSPKYLFRKEGQNVTLSCEQNLNHDAMYWYRQDPGQGLRLIYYSQIVNDFQKGDIAEGYSVSREKKESFPLTVTSAQKNPTAFYLCASSISGAGELFFGEGSRLTVL.

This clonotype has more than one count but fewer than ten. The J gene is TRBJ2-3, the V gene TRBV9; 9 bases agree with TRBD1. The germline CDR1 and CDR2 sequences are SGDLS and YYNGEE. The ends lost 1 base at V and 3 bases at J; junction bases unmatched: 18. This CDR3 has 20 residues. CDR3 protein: CASSVTHTLQGARLTDTQYF. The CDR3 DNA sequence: TGTGCCAGCAGCGTAACCCACACGCTACAGGGGGCCAGATTAACAGATACGCAGTATTTT.

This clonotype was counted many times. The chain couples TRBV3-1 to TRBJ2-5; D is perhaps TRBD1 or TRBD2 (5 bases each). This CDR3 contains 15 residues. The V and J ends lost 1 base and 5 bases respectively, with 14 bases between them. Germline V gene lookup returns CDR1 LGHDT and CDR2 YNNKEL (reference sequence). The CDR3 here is CASSQVFGGDETQYF. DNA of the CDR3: TGTGCCAGCAGCCAAGTTTTTGGTGGGGACGAGACCCAGTACTTC.